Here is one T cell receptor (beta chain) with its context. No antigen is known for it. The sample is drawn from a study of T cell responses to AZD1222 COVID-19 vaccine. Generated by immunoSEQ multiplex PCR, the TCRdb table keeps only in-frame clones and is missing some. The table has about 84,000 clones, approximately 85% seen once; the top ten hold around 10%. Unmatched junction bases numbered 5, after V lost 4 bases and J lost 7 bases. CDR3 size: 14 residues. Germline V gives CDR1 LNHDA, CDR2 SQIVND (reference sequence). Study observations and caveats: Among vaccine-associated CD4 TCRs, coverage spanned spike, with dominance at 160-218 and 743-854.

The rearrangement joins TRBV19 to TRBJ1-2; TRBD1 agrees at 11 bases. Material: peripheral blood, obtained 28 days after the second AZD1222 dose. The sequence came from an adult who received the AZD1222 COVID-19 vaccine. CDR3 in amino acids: CASSKGQGARGYTF. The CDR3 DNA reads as TGTGCCAGTAGTAAAGGACAGGGGGCGCGTGGCTACACCTTC.